This T cell receptor beta chain was profiled in a study of cytomegalovirus exposure and HLA in healthy donors. In the PCR, 60 Vbeta and 13 Jbeta primers were used. TCRdb's copy holds only in-frame clones and misses some; the assay was immunoSEQ multiplex PCR. The profile covers more than 80,000 clones, with nearly 70% appearing a single time and approximately 2.7% taken by the ten largest. There are 14 residues in the CDR3. The V gene end was trimmed by 0 bases and the J gene end by 7 bases; junction bases not matched to a gene: 3. The germline gives CDR1 GTSNPN, CDR2 SVGIG (reference sequence). Material for sequencing was PBMCs. The chain has TRBV30 and TRBJ1-6, with 7 positions matching TRBD1. This sequence was found in a man aged 50 or older in good health and CMV-seronegative. CDR3 sequence (DNA): TGTGCCTGGAGTGTACGACAGGGAAATTCACCCCTCCACTTT. Translating gives CAWSVRQGNSPLHF.